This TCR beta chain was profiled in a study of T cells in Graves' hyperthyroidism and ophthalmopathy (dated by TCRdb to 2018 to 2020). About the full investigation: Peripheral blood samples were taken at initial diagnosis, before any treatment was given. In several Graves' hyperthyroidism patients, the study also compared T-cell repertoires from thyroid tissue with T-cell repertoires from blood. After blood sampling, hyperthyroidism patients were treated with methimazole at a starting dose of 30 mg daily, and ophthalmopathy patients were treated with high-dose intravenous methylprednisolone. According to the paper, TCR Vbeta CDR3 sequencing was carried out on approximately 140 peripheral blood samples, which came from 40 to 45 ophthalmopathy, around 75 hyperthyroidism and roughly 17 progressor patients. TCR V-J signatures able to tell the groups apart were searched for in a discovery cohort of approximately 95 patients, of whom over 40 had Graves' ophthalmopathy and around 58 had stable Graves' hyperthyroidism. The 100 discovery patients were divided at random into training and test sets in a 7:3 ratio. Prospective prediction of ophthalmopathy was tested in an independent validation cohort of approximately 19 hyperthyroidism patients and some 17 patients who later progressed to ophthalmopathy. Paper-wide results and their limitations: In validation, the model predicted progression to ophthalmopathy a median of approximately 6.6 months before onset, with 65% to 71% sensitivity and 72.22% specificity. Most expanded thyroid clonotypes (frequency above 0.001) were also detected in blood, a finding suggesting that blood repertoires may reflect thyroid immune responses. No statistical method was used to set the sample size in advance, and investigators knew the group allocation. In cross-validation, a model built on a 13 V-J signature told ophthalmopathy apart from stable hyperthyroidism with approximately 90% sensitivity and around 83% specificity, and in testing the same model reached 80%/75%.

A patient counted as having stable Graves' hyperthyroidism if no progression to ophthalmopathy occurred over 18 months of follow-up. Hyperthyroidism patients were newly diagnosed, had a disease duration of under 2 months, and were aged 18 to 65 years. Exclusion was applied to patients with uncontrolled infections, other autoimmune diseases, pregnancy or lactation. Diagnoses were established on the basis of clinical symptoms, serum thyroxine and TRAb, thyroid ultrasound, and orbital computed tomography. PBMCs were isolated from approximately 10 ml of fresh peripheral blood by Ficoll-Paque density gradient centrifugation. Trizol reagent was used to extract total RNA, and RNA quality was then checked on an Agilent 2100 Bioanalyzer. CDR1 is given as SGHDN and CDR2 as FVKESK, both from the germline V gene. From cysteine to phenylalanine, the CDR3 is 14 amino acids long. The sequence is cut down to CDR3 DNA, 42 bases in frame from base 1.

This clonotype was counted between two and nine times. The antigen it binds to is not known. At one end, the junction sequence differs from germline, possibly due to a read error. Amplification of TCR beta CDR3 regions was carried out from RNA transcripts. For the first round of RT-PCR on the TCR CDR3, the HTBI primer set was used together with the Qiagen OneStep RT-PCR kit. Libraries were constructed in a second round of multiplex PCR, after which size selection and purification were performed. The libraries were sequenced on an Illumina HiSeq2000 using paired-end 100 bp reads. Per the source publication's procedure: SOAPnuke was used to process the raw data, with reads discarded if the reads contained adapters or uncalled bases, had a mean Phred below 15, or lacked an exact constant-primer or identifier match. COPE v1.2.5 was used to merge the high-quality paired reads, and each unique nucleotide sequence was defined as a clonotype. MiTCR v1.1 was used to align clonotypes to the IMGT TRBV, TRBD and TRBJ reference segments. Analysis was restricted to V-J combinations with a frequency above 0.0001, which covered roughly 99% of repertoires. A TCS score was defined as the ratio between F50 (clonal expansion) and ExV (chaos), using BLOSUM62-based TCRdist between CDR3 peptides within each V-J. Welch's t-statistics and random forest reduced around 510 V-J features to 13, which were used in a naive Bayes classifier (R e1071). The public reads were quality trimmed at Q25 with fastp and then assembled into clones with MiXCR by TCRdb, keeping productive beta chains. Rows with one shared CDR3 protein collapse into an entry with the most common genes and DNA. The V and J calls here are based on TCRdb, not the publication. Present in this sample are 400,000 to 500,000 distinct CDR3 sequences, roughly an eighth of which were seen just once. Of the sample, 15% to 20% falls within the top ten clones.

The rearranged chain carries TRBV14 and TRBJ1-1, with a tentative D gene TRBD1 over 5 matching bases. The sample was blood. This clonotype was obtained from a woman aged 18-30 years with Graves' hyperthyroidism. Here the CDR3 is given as CASSQMGDSTEAFF. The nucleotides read TGCGCCAGCAGCCAGATGGGGGATTCCACTGAAGCTTTCTTT.